Listed here are 20 T cell receptor beta chains from one sample, sequenced in a study of radiation and T cells in renal cell carcinoma. The table came from immunoSEQ multiplex PCR; TCRdb's copy has only in-frame clones and leaves some out. This table holds 130,000 or so clones, over 80% found once. Specified time point: baseline pretreatment blood. Treatment of the sample: 15 Gy SBRT to primary tumor, nephrectomy 4 weeks later. Source: blood, taken from a patient whose treatment included radiotherapy and nephrectomy. These receptors all stem from a woman between 50 and 59 years old with renal cell carcinoma.

V gene TRBV18 combines with J gene TRBJ1-6; D is undetermined. Per the germline V gene, CDR1 is KGHSH and CDR2 is LQKENI. The CDR3 has 16 residues. V lost 3 bases to trimming and J lost 14 bases, with 23 bases between them. The DNA for the CDR3 is TGTGCCAGCTCACCTTCCACAAGGCAGGTGATATTCACCCTCCACTTT. Translating it yields CASSPSTRQVIFTLHF.

The V call is TRBV4-1, the J call TRBJ2-7; D may be TRBD2 (6 bases). V was cut by 2 bases and J by 2 bases, with 10 bases left in between. The CDR3 is made up of 14 amino acids. The germline V gene encodes CDR1 MGHRA and CDR2 YSYEKL. This chain's CDR3 is CASSQPGVPYEQYF. Here the CDR3 DNA reads TGCGCCAGCAGCCAACCGGGAGTCCCCTACGAGCAGTACTTC.

The chain employs TRBV4-2 and TRBJ1-3, with D possibly matching TRBD1 (6 bases). V was clipped by 1 base and J by 6 bases, with 22 bases between them. CDR1 is LGHNA, CDR2 YNFKEQ, per germline. The CDR3 is made up of 18 amino acids. DNA for the CDR3: TGTGCCAGCAGCCAAGGACCGCTAAGGGGAAAGGGGGAAAACACCATATATTTT. Translating it yields CASSQGPLRGKGENTIYF.

The chain links TRBV2 to TRBJ1-1, with a weak D call TRBD1 (6 bases). V lost 6 bases to trimming and J lost 2 bases, with 22 bases between them. The CDR3 loop spans 17 amino acids. Germline V gene lookup returns CDR1 SNHLY and CDR2 FYNNEI. The CDR3 DNA is TGTGCCAGCAGAAAAATCTGGGGGCGGGATCGAAACACTGAAGCTTTCTTT. This codes for CASRKIWGRDRNTEAFF.

V usage is TRBV6-4 and J usage is TRBJ1-2; 11 positions agree with TRBD1. This CDR3 contains 15 residues. Germline V gene data show CDR1 as MRHNA and CDR2 as SNTAGT. With V trimmed by 5 bases and J by 3 bases, 5 bases remained unmatched. CDR3 DNA sequence: TGTGCCAGCAGTATACCGGGACAGGGGGACTATGGCTACACCTTC. This encodes CASSIPGQGDYGYTF.

This chain connects TRBV29-1 to TRBJ1-4; 7 bases match TRBD1. The junction had 3 bases not matched to a gene; V was cut back by 0 bases and J by 5 bases. In germline, CDR1 is SQVTM, CDR2 ANQGSEA. The CDR3 totals 14 residues. CDR3 bases: TGCAGCGTTGAAGATACGGGACAGAATGAAAAACTGTTTTTT. Amino acids: CSVEDTGQNEKLFF.

This rearrangement joins TRBV28 to TRBJ2-7; D possibly corresponds to TRBD1 (6 bases). Germline V gene sequence: CDR1 MDHEN, CDR2 SYDVKM. The CDR3 has 15 residues. Between the trimmed V and J ends, which lost 6 bases and 3 bases, there was a span of 18 bases. The CDR3 DNA reads TGTGCCAGCAGGAGCTCGGGACACTACCGCTACGAGCAGTACTTC. It yields the protein CASRSSGHYRYEQYF.

V and J are TRBV28 and TRBJ1-1, with D hard to call. Germline CDR1 is MDHEN and CDR2 is SYDVKM. This CDR3 has 13 amino acids. V lost 4 bases and J lost 0, with 6 bases in between. The CDR3 region is CASSSHMNTEAFF. In nucleotides, the CDR3 is TGTGCCAGCAGTTCCCACATGAACACTGAAGCTTTCTTT.

V is TRBV6-5 and J is TRBJ2-2; 10 positions match TRBD2. From germline, CDR1 is MNHEY and CDR2 SVGAGI. There are 15 residues in the CDR3. Losses at the gene ends were 6 bases for V and 4 bases for J; bases not matched to a gene: 5. The DNA of the CDR3 is TGTGCCAGCAGACCGGGACTAGCGACCACCGGGGAGCTGTTTTTT. It specifies CASRPGLATTGELFF.

The rearrangement links TRBV7-2 to TRBJ2-1; 8 bases agree with TRBD2. This CDR3 has 14 amino acids. Trimming at V came to 5 bases and at J to 9 bases, leaving 9 bases not matched to a gene. Germline lookup yields CDR1 SGHTA and CDR2 FQGNSA. CDR3 sequence: CASSQNPGGREQFF. The DNA for the CDR3 is TGTGCCAGCAGCCAGAACCCGGGGGGGCGTGAGCAGTTCTTC.

The chain is built from TRBV19 and TRBJ1-5; D gene uncertain. Germline V CDR1 and CDR2: LNHDA, SQIVND (reference sequence). This CDR3 has 14 residues. V dropped 2 bases and J dropped 1 base, with 6 bases sitting between them. The CDR3, as DNA: TGTGCCAGTAGTATAATGGCGAGCAATCAGCCCCAGCATTTT. This translates into CASSIMASNQPQHF.

This rearrangement joins TRBV4-3 to TRBJ2-7, with a possible D match to TRBD1 (6 bases). The V and J ends lost 1 base and 6 bases respectively, with 16 bases between them. Germline assignment: CDR1 LGHNA and CDR2 YSLEER. This CDR3 is 15 amino acids long. CDR3 nucleotides: TGCGCCAGCAGCCAAGGTAGCAGGGGATTCAGCGAGCAGTACTTC. It codes for CASSQGSRGFSEQYF.

This clone came up once. The chain links TRBV9 to TRBJ1-5; D might be TRBD1 (6 bases). The CDR3 has 19 residues. The germline V gene encodes CDR1 SGDLS and CDR2 YYNGEE. The V end lost 2 bases, the J end lost 0 bases, and 21 bases lay between the germline ends. The CDR3 nucleotides are TGTGCCAGCAGCGTTTGGACAGCAGAGGAGACTTTTAGCAATCAGCCCCAGCATTTT. This sequence encodes CASSVWTAEETFSNQPQHF.

This chain connects TRBV21-1 to TRBJ1-1; the D segment call TRBD1 is taken from the table without a DNA check. TRBV21-1 is designated a pseudogene. CDR3 size: 15 residues. CDR3 loop: CASSKALSGFTEAFF. The DNA of the CDR3 is TGTGCCAGCAGCAAAGCGTTATCAGGGTTCACTGAAGCTTTCTTT.

The chain recombines TRBV5-1 with TRBJ1-3, with TRBD1 as a possible D gene (6 bases). Germline-derived CDR1 and CDR2 are SGHRS and YFSETQ. The CDR3 spans 15 residues. Trimming pared 4 bases from V and 0 bases from J, leaving 11 bases between. CDR3: CASSQTGHSGNTIYF. CDR3 DNA: TGCGCCAGCAGCCAGACAGGACACTCTGGAAACACCATATATTTT. The entire variable domain, with the rest obtained from reference TRBV5-1 and TRBJ1-3, is as follows: KAGVTQTPRYLIKTRGQQVTLSCSPISGHRSVSWYQQTPGQGLQFLFEYFSETQRNKGNFPGRFSGRQFSNSRSEMNVSTLELGDSALYLCASSQTGHSGNTIYFGEGSWLTVV.

The gene calls are TRBV14 and TRBJ2-4; no reliable D call. This CDR3 comprises 14 residues. The V and J ends lost 8 bases and 5 bases respectively, with 16 bases between them. From germline, CDR1 is SGHDN and CDR2 FVKESK. CDR3 bases: TGTGCCAGCGGGAAAAGTCAGGTTGAAAACATTCAGTACTTC. Translated: CASGKSQVENIQYF.

This clone was detected a few times. The chain carries TRBV25-1 and TRBJ1-1; D perhaps matches TRBD1 (6 bases). Trimming shortened V by 5 bases and J by 4 bases, and 11 bases separated the two germline ends. The germline CDR1 and CDR2 sequences are MGHDK and SYGVNS. This CDR3 is built from 13 residues. The DNA for the CDR3 is TGTGCCAGCAGTCGACAGGTGGGCACTGAAGCTTTCTTT. It codes for CASSRQVGTEAFF.

This chain uses TRBV19 with TRBJ1-5; no firm D call. The CDR3 is made up of 14 amino acids. V lost 7 bases, J lost 2 bases, and 12 bases lay in between. CDR1 and CDR2 (germline): LNHDA, SQIVND (reference sequence). The CDR3 DNA sequence: TGTGCCAGTAACCATCGGGAGGGCAATCAGCCCCAGCATTTT. Its translation: CASNHREGNQPQHF.

V gene TRBV6-5 combines with J gene TRBJ1-6; D may be TRBD1 (5 bases). With 6 bases removed from V and 6 bases from J, the gap between germline ends came to 6 bases. This CDR3 has 12 residues. CDR1 is MNHEY, CDR2 SVGAGI, per germline. In nucleotides, the CDR3 is TGTGCCAGCAGAAGGGGTAATTCACCCCTCCACTTT. It specifies CASRRGNSPLHF.

This clone showed up just once. The chain recombines TRBV23-1 with TRBJ2-7; the match to TRBD1 covers 7 bases. TRBV23-1 has ORF status, its function being uncertain. The CDR3 length is 14 residues. With V trimmed by 7 bases and J by 3 bases, 9 bases remained unmatched. The CDR3 DNA reads TGCGCCAGCACCCTGCCTGACAGGGACTACGAGCAGTACTTC. Translated: CASTLPDRDYEQYF.